This TCR beta chain emerged from a study of shared clonotypes between healthy human individuals. Across the study: CD4 naive and CD4 memory each took three plates per donor, while CD8 naive took two and CD8 memory one.

Sequencing used immunoSEQ multiplex PCR; TCRdb keeps in-frame clones, though not all of them. This sample has under 2,000,000 clones; approximately 94% occur once, and the top ten carry 1.2%. Naive-designated CD8 cells lacked CD45RO, were positively enriched for CCR7, and omitted terminally differentiated effector memory CD45RA+ cells. The donor population consisted of healthy HIV-negative adults with no recent acute infections or vaccinations. Trimming removed 1 base from V and 0 bases from J, with 16 bases in between. CDR1 is MGHRA and CDR2 is YSYEKL in the germline V gene. This CDR3 has 17 residues.

The TCR comes from a man aged 18-30 years in good health. The sample was naive CD8+ T cells sorted from blood. The chain has TRBV4-1 and TRBJ2-7; maybe TRBD2 (6 bases). The CDR3 bases are TGCGCCAGCAGCCAAGCGTCGGAGGGGCCTTTCTCCTACGAGCAGTACTTC. Translation: CASSQASEGPFSYEQYF.